This T cell receptor beta chain emerged from a study of OX40 agonist ivuxolimab in advanced cancers. Study information: Prior anti-PD-1, anti-PD-L1 or anti-CTLA-4 therapy was allowed; roughly 40% had some. Study results and caveats: There was clonal expansion of CD4+ and CD8+ blood T cells by week 6 at 0.1 to 3.0 mg/kg.

Exclusion of a patient followed from autoimmune disease history or systemic immunosuppression. Drawing of blood for sampling happened at baseline, at cycle 4 day 1, and at cycle 7 day 1. TCRdb's copy holds only in-frame clones and misses some; the assay was immunoSEQ multiplex PCR. The table records approximately 94,000 clones, approximately 89% of them present only once. This clone has a single count. Its antigen is undetermined. The material was CD4+ or CD8+ T cells sorted from blood, obtained in a trial of the OX40 agonist ivuxolimab. The TCR was taken from an adult with an advanced solid tumor such as melanoma, head and neck, liver or kidney cancer.

The CDR3: CASSYSPGVPETQYF. The CDR3 bases are TGTGCCAGCAGTTACTCTCCCGGGGTGCCGGAGACCCAGTACTTC. The chain has TRBV6-5 and TRBJ2-5, with D perhaps matching TRBD2 (5 bases). There are 15 residues in the CDR3. The germline CDR1 and CDR2 sequences are MNHEY and SVGAGI. V was clipped by 0 bases and J by 5 bases, with 13 bases between them.